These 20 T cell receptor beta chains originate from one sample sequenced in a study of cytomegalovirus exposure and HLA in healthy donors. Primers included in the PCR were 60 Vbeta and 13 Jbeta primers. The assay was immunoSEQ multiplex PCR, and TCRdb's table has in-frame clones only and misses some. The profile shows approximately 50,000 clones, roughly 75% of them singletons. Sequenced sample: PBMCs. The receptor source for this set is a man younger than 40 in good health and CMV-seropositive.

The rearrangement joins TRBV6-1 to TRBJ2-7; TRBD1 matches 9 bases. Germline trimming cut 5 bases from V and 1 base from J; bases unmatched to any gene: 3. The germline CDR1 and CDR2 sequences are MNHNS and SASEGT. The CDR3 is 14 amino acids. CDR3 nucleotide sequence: TGTGCCAGCAGTAGGGACAGGGTATCCTACGAGCAGTACTTC. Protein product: CASSRDRVSYEQYF.

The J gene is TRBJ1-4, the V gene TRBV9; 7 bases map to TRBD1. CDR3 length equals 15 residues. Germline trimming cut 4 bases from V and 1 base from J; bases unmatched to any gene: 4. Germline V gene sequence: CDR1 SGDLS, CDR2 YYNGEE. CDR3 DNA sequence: TGTGCCAGCAGCCGACAGGGCGAAACTAATGAAAAACTGTTTTTT. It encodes CASSRQGETNEKLFF.

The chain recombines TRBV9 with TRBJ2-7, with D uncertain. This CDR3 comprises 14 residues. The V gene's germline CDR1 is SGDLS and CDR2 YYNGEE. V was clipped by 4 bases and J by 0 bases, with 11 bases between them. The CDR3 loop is CASSPTSSSYEQYF. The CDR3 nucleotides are TGTGCCAGCAGCCCTACTTCTTCCTCCTACGAGCAGTACTTC.

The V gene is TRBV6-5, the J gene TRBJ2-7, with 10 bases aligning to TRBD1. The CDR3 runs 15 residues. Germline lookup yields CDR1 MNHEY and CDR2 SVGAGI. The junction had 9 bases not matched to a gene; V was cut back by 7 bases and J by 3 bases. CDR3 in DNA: TGTGCCAGCACTCTATCTCGGACAGGGGGCTACGAGCAGTACTTC. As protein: CASTLSRTGGYEQYF.

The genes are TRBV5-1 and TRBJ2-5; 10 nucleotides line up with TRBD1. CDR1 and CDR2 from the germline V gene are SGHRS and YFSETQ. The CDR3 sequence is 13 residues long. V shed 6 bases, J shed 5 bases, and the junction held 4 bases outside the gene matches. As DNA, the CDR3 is TGCGCCAGCAATCGGGGACAGGGGGAGACCCAGTACTTC. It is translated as CASNRGQGETQYF.

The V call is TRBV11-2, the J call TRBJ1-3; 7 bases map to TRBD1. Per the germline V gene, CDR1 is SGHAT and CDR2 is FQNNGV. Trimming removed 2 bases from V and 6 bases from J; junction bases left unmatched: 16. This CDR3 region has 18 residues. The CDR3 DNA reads TGTGCCAGCAGCTTAAACCCGGGACAGAATTTTTATCTAAACACCATATATTTT. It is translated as CASSLNPGQNFYLNTIYF.

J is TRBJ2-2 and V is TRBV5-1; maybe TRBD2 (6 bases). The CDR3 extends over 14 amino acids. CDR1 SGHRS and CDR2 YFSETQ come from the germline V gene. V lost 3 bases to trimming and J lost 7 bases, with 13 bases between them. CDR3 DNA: TGCGCCAGCAGCTCGTCCGCGGGGATCGGGGAGCTGTTTTTT. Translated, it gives CASSSSAGIGELFF.

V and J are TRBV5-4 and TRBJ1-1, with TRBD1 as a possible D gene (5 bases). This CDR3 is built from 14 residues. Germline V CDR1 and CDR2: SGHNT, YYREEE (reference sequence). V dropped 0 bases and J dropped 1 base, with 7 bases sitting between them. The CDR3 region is CASSLGDRNTEAFF. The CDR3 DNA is TGTGCCAGCAGCTTGGGCGACAGGAACACTGAAGCTTTCTTT.

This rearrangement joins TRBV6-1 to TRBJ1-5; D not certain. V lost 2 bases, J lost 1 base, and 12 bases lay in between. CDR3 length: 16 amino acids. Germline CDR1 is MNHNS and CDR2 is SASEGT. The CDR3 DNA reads TGTGCCAGCAGTGAACCTCGGGGTAGCAGCAATCAGCCCCAGCATTTT. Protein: CASSEPRGSSNQPQHF.

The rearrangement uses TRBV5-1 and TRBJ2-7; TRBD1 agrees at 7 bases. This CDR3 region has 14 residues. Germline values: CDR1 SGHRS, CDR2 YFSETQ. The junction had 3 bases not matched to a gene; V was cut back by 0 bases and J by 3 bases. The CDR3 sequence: CASSLEGQIYEQYF. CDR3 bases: TGCGCCAGCAGCTTGGAGGGACAGATCTACGAGCAGTACTTC.

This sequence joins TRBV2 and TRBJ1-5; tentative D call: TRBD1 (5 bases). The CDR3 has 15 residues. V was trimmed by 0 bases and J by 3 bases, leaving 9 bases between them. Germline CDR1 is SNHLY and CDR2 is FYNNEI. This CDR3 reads CASSEARQLNQPQHF. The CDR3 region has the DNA TGTGCCAGCAGTGAAGCGCGACAGCTCAATCAGCCCCAGCATTTT.

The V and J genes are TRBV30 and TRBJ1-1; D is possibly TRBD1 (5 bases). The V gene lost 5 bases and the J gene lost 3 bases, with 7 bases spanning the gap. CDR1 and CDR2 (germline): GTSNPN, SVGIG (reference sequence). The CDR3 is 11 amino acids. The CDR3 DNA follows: TGTGCCTGGCAACAGGACACTGAAGCTTTCTTT. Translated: CAWQQDTEAFF.

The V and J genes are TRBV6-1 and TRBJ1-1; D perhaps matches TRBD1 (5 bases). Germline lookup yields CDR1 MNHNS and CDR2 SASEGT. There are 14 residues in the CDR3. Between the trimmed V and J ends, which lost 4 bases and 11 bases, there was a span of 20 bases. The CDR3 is CASSGGTSWLNAFF. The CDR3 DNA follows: TGTGCCAGCAGTGGGGGCACATCTTGGCTGAACGCTTTCTTT.

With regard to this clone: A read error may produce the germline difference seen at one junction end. DNA of the CDR3: TGTGCCAGCAGTTGGACAGGCCTGAACACTAAAGCTTTCTTT. The encoded protein is CASSWTGLNTKAFF. The chain joins TRBV28 to TRBJ1-1, with 7 bases lining up with TRBD1. There are 14 residues in the CDR3. Germline loops: CDR1 MDHEN, CDR2 SYDVKM. The full variable domain, in which reference TRBV28 and TRBJ1-1 provide the parts outside the CDR3, is DVKVTQSSRYLVKRTGEKVFLECVQDMDHENMFWYRQDPGLGLRLIYFSYDVKMKEKGDIPEGYSVSREKKERFSLILESASTNQTSMYLCASSWTGLNTKAFFGQGTRLTVV.

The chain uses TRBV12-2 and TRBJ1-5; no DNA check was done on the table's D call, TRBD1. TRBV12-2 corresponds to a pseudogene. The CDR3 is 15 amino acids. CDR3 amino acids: CASRSPPQGGKPQHF. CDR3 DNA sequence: TGTGCAAGTCGTTCGCCACCCCAGGGGGGAAAGCCCCAGCATTTT.

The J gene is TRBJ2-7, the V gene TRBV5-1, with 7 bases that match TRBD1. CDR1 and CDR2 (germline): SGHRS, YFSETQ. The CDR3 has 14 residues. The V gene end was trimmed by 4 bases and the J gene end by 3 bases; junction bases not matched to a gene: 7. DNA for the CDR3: TGCGCCAGCAGCCTAGGGACAGATTACTACGAGCAGTACTTC. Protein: CASSLGTDYYEQYF.

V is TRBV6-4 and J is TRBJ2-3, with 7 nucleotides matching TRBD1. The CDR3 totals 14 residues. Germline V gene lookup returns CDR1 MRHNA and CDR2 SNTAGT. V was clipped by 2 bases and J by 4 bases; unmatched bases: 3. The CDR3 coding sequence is TGTGCCAGCAGTGACGGCCAGGGGGCAGATACGCAGTATTTT. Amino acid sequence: CASSDGQGADTQYF.

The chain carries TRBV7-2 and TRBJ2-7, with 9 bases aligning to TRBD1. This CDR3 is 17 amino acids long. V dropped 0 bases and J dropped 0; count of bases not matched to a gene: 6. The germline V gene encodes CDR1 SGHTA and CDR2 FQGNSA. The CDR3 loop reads CASSLATGGSNSYEQYF. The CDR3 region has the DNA TGTGCCAGCAGCTTAGCTACAGGGGGCTCTAACTCCTACGAGCAGTACTTC. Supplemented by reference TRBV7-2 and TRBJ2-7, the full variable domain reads GAGVSQSPSNKVTEKGKDVELRCDPISGHTALYWYRQSLGQGLEFLIYFQGNSAPDKSGLPSDRFSAERTGGSVSTLTIQRTQQEDSAVYLCASSLATGGSNSYEQYFGPGTRLTVT.

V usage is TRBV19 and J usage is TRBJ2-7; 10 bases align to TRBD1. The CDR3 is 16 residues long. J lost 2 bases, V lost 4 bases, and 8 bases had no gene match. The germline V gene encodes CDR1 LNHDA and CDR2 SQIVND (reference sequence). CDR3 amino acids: CASSTGQGLGTYEQYF. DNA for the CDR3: TGTGCCAGTAGTACGGGACAGGGGCTCGGTACCTACGAGCAGTACTTC.

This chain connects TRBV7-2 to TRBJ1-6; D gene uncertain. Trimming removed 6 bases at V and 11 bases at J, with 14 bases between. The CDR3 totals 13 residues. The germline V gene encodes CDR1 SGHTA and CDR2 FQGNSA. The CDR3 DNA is TGTGCCAGCAGGTCAGGTGGCCCGGCACCCCTCCACTTT. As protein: CASRSGGPAPLHF.